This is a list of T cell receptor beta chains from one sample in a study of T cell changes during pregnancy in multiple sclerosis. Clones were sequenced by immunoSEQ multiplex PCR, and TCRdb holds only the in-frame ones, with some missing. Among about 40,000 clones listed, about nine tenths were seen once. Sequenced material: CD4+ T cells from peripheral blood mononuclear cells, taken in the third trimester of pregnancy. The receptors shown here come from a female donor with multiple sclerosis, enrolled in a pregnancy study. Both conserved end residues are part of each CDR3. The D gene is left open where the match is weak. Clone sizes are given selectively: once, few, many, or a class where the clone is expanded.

CDR3 protein: CASTSTPSTEAFF; CDR3 DNA: TGTGCCAGCACTTCGACACCCTCCACTGAAGCTTTCTTT; clone size: .; V gene: TRBV2; J gene: TRBJ1-1; D gene: .
CDR3 protein: CASSITGNTIYF; CDR3 DNA: TGTGCCAGTAGTATTACTGGAAACACCATATATTTT; clone size: .; V gene: TRBV19; J gene: TRBJ1-3; D gene: .
CDR3 protein: CASSQVKGAGTGELFF; CDR3 DNA: TGTGCCAGCAGCCAAGTAAAAGGGGCGGGGACCGGGGAGCTGTTTTTT; clone size: .; V gene: TRBV4-2; J gene: TRBJ2-2; D gene: .
CDR3 protein: CSVEVGGNQPQHF; CDR3 DNA: TGCAGCGTTGAAGTCGGGGGCAATCAGCCCCAGCATTTT; clone size: .; V gene: TRBV29-1; J gene: TRBJ1-5; D gene: .
CDR3 protein: CASSLPWGGSEQYF; CDR3 DNA: TGTGCCAGCAGCTTACCATGGGGGGGGAGTGAGCAGTACTTC; clone size: .; V gene: TRBV7-8; J gene: TRBJ2-7; D gene: TRBD2
CDR3 protein: CASSGLDTQYF; CDR3 DNA: TGTGCCAGCAGCGGACTGGATACGCAGTATTTT; clone size: .; V gene: TRBV28; J gene: TRBJ2-3; D gene: .
CDR3 protein: CASSQVGRGYEQYF; CDR3 DNA: TGCGCCAGCAGCCAAGTAGGCAGGGGCTACGAGCAGTACTTC; clone size: .; V gene: TRBV4-1; J gene: TRBJ2-7; D gene: .
CDR3 protein: CASSLGYAGTGELFF; CDR3 DNA: TGTGCCAGCAGCTTGGGCTATGCCGGCACCGGGGAGCTGTTTTTT; clone size: .; V gene: TRBV5-5; J gene: TRBJ2-2; D gene: .
CDR3 protein: CASSKRMIAGTGELFF; CDR3 DNA: TGTGCCAGCAGTAAGCGTATGATCGCCGGTACCGGGGAGCTGTTTTTT; clone size: .; V gene: TRBV14; J gene: TRBJ2-2; D gene: .
CDR3 protein: CATSRDGGGELFF; CDR3 DNA: TGTGCCACCAGCAGAGATGGAGGGGGGGAGCTGTTTTTT; clone size: .; V gene: TRBV15; J gene: TRBJ2-2; D gene: .
CDR3 protein: CAWSVRQSYGYTF; CDR3 DNA: TGTGCCTGGAGTGTAAGACAGAGCTATGGCTACACCTTC; clone size: .; V gene: TRBV30; J gene: TRBJ1-2; D gene: .
CDR3 protein: CAISDSGLGYGYTF; CDR3 DNA: TGTGCCATCAGTGATTCAGGGTTGGGCTATGGCTACACCTTC; clone size: .; V gene: TRBV10-3; J gene: TRBJ1-2; D gene: .
CDR3 protein: CASSKRGKTSGSYNEQFF; CDR3 DNA: TGTGCCAGCAGCAAAAGAGGCAAAACTAGCGGATCCTACAATGAGCAGTTCTTC; clone size: .; V gene: TRBV21-1; J gene: TRBJ2-1; D gene: .
CDR3 protein: CSVEVGSDEQYF; CDR3 DNA: TGCAGCGTTGAAGTCGGGAGTGACGAGCAGTACTTC; clone size: once; V gene: TRBV29-1; J gene: TRBJ2-7; D gene: .
CDR3 protein: CASRPSGTGDYEQYF; CDR3 DNA: TGTGCCAGCAGACCGTCCGGGACAGGGGACTACGAGCAGTACTTC; clone size: .; V gene: TRBV28; J gene: TRBJ2-7; D gene: TRBD1
CDR3 protein: CASSGLAGGYEQYF; CDR3 DNA: TGTGCCAGCAGTGGACTAGCGGGAGGGTACGAGCAGTACTTC; clone size: .; V gene: TRBV2; J gene: TRBJ2-7; D gene: TRBD2
CDR3 protein: CASKLGGGNTIYF; CDR3 DNA: TGTGCCAGCAAATTAGGGGGTGGAAACACCATATATTTT; clone size: .; V gene: TRBV28; J gene: TRBJ1-3; D gene: .
CDR3 protein: CASSLGGGYEQYF; CDR3 DNA: TGTGCCAGCAGCTTAGGGGGGGGCTACGAGCAGTACTTC; clone size: .; V gene: TRBV7-9; J gene: TRBJ2-7; D gene: TRBD2
CDR3 protein: CASSTRGRNTEAFF; CDR3 DNA: TGTGCCAGCAGCACGCGGGGGCGGAACACTGAAGCTTTCTTT; clone size: .; V gene: TRBV7-2; J gene: TRBJ1-1; D gene: .
CDR3 protein: CAWDAGLAGASYEQYF; CDR3 DNA: TGTGCCTGGGACGCGGGACTAGCGGGAGCGTCCTACGAGCAGTACTTC; clone size: .; V gene: TRBV30; J gene: TRBJ2-7; D gene: TRBD2
CDR3 protein: CASSIEGAAGNTIYF; CDR3 DNA: TGTGCCAGTAGTATTGAGGGGGCGGCTGGAAACACCATATATTTT; clone size: .; V gene: TRBV19; J gene: TRBJ1-3; D gene: TRBD1
CDR3 protein: CSVQWTGVNQPQHF; CDR3 DNA: TGCAGCGTCCAATGGACAGGGGTCAATCAGCCCCAGCATTTT; clone size: .; V gene: TRBV29-1; J gene: TRBJ1-5; D gene: TRBD1
CDR3 protein: CASSFYPLGRGGYQPQHF; CDR3 DNA: TGCGCCAGCAGCTTCTACCCCTTGGGCAGGGGTGGCTATCAGCCCCAGCATTTT; clone size: .; V gene: TRBV5-1; J gene: TRBJ1-5; D gene: .
CDR3 protein: CSATTGHPNYGYTF; CDR3 DNA: TGCAGCGCTACTACGGGACACCCGAACTATGGCTACACCTTC; clone size: once; V gene: TRBV29-1; J gene: TRBJ1-2; D gene: .
CDR3 protein: CASRQGGGGELFF; CDR3 DNA: TGTGCCAGCAGACAAGGGGGCGGCGGGGAGCTGTTTTTT; clone size: .; V gene: TRBV2; J gene: TRBJ2-2; D gene: TRBD1
CDR3 protein: CAWSSSGRGYNEQFF; CDR3 DNA: TGTGCCTGGAGTTCTAGCGGGAGGGGATACAATGAGCAGTTCTTC; clone size: .; V gene: TRBV30; J gene: TRBJ2-1; D gene: TRBD2
CDR3 protein: CASSSPRNTDTQYF; CDR3 DNA: TGCGCCAGCAGTTCCCCTAGAAATACAGATACGCAGTATTTT; clone size: .; V gene: TRBV10-2; J gene: TRBJ2-3; D gene: .
CDR3 protein: CASSPQRIGGRGETQYF; CDR3 DNA: TGTGCCAGCAGCCCCCAAAGAATTGGGGGGAGAGGAGAGACCCAGTACTTC; clone size: .; V gene: TRBV7-2; J gene: TRBJ2-5; D gene: .
CDR3 protein: CASSRGGLRGLQFF; CDR3 DNA: TGTGCCAGTAGTAGGGGGGGCTTGCGGGGGCTGCAGTTCTTC; clone size: .; V gene: TRBV19; J gene: TRBJ2-1; D gene: .
CDR3 protein: CASSLGGQNYGYTF; CDR3 DNA: TGTGCCAGCAGCTTGGGGGGGCAGAACTATGGCTACACCTTC; clone size: few; V gene: TRBV5-5; J gene: TRBJ1-2; D gene: .
CDR3 protein: CSVEIAQETQYF; CDR3 DNA: TGCAGCGTTGAAATAGCGCAAGAGACCCAGTACTTC; clone size: .; V gene: TRBV29-1; J gene: TRBJ2-5; D gene: .
CDR3 protein: CASSLGLAGGHNEQFF; CDR3 DNA: TGTGCCAGCAGCTTGGGACTAGCGGGAGGGCACAATGAGCAGTTCTTC; clone size: .; V gene: TRBV11-3; J gene: TRBJ2-1; D gene: TRBD2
CDR3 protein: CAWSVITGGTQYF; CDR3 DNA: TGTGCCTGGAGTGTCATAACAGGGGGTACGCAGTATTTT; clone size: .; V gene: TRBV30; J gene: TRBJ2-3; D gene: TRBD1
CDR3 protein: CASSYTVNTGELFF; CDR3 DNA: TGTGCCAGCAGTTACACGGTGAACACCGGGGAGCTGTTTTTT; clone size: once; V gene: TRBV6-5; J gene: TRBJ2-2; D gene: .
CDR3 protein: CASSWGQGQSGYTF; CDR3 DNA: TGTGCCAGCAGCTGGGGACAGGGACAGTCTGGCTACACCTTC; clone size: .; V gene: TRBV5-5; J gene: TRBJ1-2; D gene: TRBD1
CDR3 protein: CASSSFANTGELFF; CDR3 DNA: TGTGCCAGCAGTTCCTTCGCGAACACCGGGGAGCTGTTTTTT; clone size: .; V gene: TRBV6-5; J gene: TRBJ2-2; D gene: .
CDR3 protein: CASRRGGPNYGYTF; CDR3 DNA: TGTGCCAGCCGGCGGGGGGGACCCAACTATGGCTACACCTTC; clone size: once; V gene: TRBV27; J gene: TRBJ1-2; D gene: .
CDR3 protein: CAAKRGTGHYEQYF; CDR3 DNA: TGTGCCGCCAAAAGGGGCACAGGCCACTACGAGCAGTACTTC; clone size: .; V gene: TRBV6-5; J gene: TRBJ2-7; D gene: .
CDR3 protein: CASSLWQGGSEQYF; CDR3 DNA: TGTGCCAGCAGTTTATGGCAGGGTGGGTCCGAGCAGTACTTC; clone size: .; V gene: TRBV27; J gene: TRBJ2-7; D gene: .
CDR3 protein: CASSRGGGGYEQYF; CDR3 DNA: TGTGCCAGCAGCCGCGGGGGGGGCGGGTACGAGCAGTACTTC; clone size: .; V gene: TRBV7-3; J gene: TRBJ2-7; D gene: TRBD2
CDR3 protein: CASSFRGGTEAFF; CDR3 DNA: TGTGCCAGCAGTTTCCGAGGGGGAACTGAAGCTTTCTTT; clone size: many; V gene: TRBV27; J gene: TRBJ1-1; D gene: .
CDR3 protein: CAWSAGTSGTTEQFF; CDR3 DNA: TGTGCCTGGAGTGCCGGGACTAGCGGGACCACGGAGCAGTTCTTC; clone size: .; V gene: TRBV30; J gene: TRBJ2-1; D gene: TRBD2
CDR3 protein: CASSLDSYGYTF; CDR3 DNA: TGTGCCAGCAGCTTAGACAGCTATGGCTACACCTTC; clone size: .; V gene: TRBV11-2; J gene: TRBJ1-2; D gene: .
CDR3 protein: CASSQETGSSYGYTF; CDR3 DNA: TGTGCCAGCAGCCAAGAGACAGGGAGTTCCTATGGCTACACCTTC; clone size: .; V gene: TRBV4-2; J gene: TRBJ1-2; D gene: TRBD1
CDR3 protein: CAWSVGSYVTDTQYF; CDR3 DNA: TGTGCCTGGAGTGTAGGTAGCTATGTGACAGATACGCAGTATTTT; clone size: .; V gene: TRBV30; J gene: TRBJ2-3; D gene: .
CDR3 protein: CAISERGNTEAFF; CDR3 DNA: TGTGCCATCAGTGAACGGGGGAACACTGAAGCTTTCTTT; clone size: .; V gene: TRBV10-3; J gene: TRBJ1-1; D gene: .
CDR3 protein: CASSHGLAAGIAGELFF; CDR3 DNA: TGCGCCAGCAGCCACGGACTAGCGGCTGGGATAGCCGGGGAGCTGTTTTTT; clone size: .; V gene: TRBV4-1; J gene: TRBJ2-2; D gene: TRBD2
CDR3 protein: CASSVLQGTFPYEQYF; CDR3 DNA: TGTGCCAGCAGTGTCTTACAGGGTACATTCCCCTACGAGCAGTACTTC; clone size: .; V gene: TRBV28; J gene: TRBJ2-7; D gene: .